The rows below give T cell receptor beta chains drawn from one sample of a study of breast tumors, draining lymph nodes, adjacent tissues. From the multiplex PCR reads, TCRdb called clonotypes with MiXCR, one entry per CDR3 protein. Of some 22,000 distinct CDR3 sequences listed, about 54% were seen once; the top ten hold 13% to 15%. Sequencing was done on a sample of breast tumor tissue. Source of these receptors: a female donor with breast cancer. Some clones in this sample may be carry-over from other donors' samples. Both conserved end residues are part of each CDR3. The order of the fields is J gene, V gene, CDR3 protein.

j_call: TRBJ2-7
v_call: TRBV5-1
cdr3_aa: CASSLGTSLYEQYF

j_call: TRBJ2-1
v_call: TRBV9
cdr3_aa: CVSSLESSYNEQFF

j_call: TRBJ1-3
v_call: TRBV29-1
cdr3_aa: CSAGTGPGNTIYF

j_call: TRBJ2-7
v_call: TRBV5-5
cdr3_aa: CASSLAWDYEQYF

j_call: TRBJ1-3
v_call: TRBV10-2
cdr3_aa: CASSDGVSISGNTIYF

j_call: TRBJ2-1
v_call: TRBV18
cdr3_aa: CASSRDRGSDNEQFF

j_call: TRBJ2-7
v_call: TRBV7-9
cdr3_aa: CASSLWSGLATYEQYF

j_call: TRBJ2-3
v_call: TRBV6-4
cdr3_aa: CASSDQAGTTDTQYF

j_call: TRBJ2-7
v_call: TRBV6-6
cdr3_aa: CASSRPLGGGGSYEQYF

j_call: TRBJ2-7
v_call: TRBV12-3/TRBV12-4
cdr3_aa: CASSLTHEQYF

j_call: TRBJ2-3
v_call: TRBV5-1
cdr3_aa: CASRTSRDTDTQYF

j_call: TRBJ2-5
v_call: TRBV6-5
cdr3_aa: CASSYSATSFGTRIETQYF

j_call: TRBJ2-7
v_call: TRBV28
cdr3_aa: CASSPSGTLYEQYF

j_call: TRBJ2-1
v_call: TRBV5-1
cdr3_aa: CASSFPSADNEQFF

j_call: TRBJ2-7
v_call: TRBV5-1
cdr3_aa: CASSLLLAGTSGGSGEQYF

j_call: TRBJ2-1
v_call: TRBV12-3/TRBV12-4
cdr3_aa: CASSFRWGSYNEQFF

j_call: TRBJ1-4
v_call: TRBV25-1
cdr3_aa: CASSEKWGWGEKLFF

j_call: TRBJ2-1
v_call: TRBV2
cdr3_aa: CASSQGPSGSGNEQFF

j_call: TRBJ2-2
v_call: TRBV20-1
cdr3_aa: CSAKGPGELFF

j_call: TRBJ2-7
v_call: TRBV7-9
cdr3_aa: CASSPRDKSYEQYF

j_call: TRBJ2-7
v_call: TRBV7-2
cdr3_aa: CASSSGDIGEQYF

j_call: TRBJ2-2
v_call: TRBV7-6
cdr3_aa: CASSLVAQPNTGELFF

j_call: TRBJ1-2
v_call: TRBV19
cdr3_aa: CASSMASGANYGYTF

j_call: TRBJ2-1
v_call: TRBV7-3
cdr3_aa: CASSLGGGSYNEQFF

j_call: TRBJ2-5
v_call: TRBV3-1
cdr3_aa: CASSLRRSQETQYF

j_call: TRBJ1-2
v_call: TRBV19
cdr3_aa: CASSTGTAQVYGYTF

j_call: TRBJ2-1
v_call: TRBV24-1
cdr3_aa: CATRPTSGRANEQFF

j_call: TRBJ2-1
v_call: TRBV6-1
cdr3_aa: CASLKRMGYNEQFF

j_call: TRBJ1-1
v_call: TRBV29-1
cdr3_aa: CSVDVVTEAFF

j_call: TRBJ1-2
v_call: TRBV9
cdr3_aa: CASSAAGMRQGAGGYTF

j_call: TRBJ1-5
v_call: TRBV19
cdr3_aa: CASSILWLAEASNQPQHF

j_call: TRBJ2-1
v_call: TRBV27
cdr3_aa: CASSLSQGTGEYREQFF

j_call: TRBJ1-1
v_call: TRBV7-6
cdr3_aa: CASSLRKSSPLAFF

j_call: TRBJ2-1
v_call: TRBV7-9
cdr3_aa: CASMGGANYNEQFF